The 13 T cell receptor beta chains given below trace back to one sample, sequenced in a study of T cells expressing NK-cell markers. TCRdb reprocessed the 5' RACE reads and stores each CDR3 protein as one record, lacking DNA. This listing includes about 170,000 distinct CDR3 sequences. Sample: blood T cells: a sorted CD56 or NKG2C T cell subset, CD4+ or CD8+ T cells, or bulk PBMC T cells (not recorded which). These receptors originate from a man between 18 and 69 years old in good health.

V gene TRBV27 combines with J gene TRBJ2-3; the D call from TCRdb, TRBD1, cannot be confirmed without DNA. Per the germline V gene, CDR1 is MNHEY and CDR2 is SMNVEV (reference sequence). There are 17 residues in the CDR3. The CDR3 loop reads CASSLSAGPGFTDTQYF.

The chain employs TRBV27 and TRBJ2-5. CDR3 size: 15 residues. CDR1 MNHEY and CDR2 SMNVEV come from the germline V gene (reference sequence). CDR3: CASSPDPTEQETQYF.

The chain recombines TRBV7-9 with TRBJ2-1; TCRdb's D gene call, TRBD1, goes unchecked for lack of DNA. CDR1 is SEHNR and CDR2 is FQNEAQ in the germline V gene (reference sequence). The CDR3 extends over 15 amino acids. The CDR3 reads CASSLGVGRDNEQFF.

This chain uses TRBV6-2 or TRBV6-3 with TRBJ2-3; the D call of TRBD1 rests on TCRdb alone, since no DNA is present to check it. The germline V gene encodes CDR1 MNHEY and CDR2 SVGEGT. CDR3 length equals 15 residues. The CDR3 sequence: CASSFTAPSTDTQYF.

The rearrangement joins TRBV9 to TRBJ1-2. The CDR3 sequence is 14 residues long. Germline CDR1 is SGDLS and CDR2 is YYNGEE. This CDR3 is CASSVAREAYGYTF.

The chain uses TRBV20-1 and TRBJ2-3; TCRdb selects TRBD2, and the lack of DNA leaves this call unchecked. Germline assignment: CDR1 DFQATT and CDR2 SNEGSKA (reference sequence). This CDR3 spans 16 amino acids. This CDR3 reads CSAGTSGGPTTDTQYF.

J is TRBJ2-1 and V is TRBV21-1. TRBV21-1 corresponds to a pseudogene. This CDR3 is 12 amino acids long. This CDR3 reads CARVGLYNEQFF.

The CDR3 is CASSPGTGVRSPLHF. The chain combines TRBV7-6 with TRBJ1-6; the D call of TRBD1 rests on TCRdb alone, since no DNA is present to check it. From germline, CDR1 is SGHVS and CDR2 FNYEAQ. This CDR3 contains 15 residues.

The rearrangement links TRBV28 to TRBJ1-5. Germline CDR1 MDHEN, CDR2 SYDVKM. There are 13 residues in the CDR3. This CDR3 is CASSRSSNQPQHF.

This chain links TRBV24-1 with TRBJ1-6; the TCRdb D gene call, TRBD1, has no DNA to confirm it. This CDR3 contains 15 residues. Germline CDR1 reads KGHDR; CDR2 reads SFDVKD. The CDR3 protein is CATSGQLTGGSPLHF.

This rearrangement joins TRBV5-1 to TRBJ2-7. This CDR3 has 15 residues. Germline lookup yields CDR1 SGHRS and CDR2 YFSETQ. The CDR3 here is CASSLDPGSSYEQYF.

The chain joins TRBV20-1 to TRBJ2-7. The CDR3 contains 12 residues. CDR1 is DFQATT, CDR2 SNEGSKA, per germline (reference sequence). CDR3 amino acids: CSASLLSYEQYF.

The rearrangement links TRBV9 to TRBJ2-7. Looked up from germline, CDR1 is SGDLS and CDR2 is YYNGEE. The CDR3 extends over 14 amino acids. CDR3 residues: CASSPAFQFYEQYF.